The rows below give T cell receptor beta chains drawn from one sample of a study of T cell responses to AZD1222 COVID-19 vaccine. The table came from immunoSEQ multiplex PCR; TCRdb's copy has only in-frame clones and leaves some out. The table lists roughly 150,000 clones, about 90% of them singletons. Sequenced material: peripheral blood, taken 28 days after the second AZD1222 dose. The receptors come from an adult who received the AZD1222 COVID-19 vaccine. Each CDR3 is given with its conserved first and last residue. D genes are given only for firm matches. Clone sizes are given selectively: once, few, many, or a class where the clone is expanded.

v_call: TRBV15; j_call: TRBJ2-2; clone_size: NA; d_call: NA; cdr3_aa: CATSRERWVTGELFF; cdr3_nt: TGTGCCACCAGCAGAGAACGGTGGGTTACCGGGGAGCTGTTTTTT
v_call: TRBV3-1/TRBV3-2; j_call: TRBJ1-4; clone_size: NA; d_call: NA; cdr3_aa: CASSQDTREAWEKLFF; cdr3_nt: TGTGCCAGCAGCCAGGATACAAGAGAGGCGTGGGAAAAACTGTTTTTT
v_call: TRBV28; j_call: TRBJ2-1; clone_size: NA; d_call: TRBD2; cdr3_aa: CASTPGGGGPYNEQFF; cdr3_nt: TGTGCCAGCACCCCAGGAGGCGGGGGTCCCTACAATGAGCAGTTCTTC
v_call: TRBV7-9; j_call: TRBJ2-1; clone_size: NA; d_call: NA; cdr3_aa: CASSLSGRQAYNEQFF; cdr3_nt: TGTGCCAGCAGCTTATCCGGGAGACAGGCATACAATGAGCAGTTCTTC
v_call: TRBV7-3; j_call: TRBJ2-7; clone_size: NA; d_call: NA; cdr3_aa: CASSLIPKQGEQYF; cdr3_nt: TGTGCCAGCAGCTTAATCCCGAAACAGGGCGAGCAGTACTTC
v_call: TRBV7-2; j_call: TRBJ1-1; clone_size: NA; d_call: NA; cdr3_aa: CASSLRENTEAFF; cdr3_nt: TGTGCCAGCAGCTTACGGGAGAACACTGAAGCTTTCTTT
v_call: TRBV29-1; j_call: TRBJ1-1; clone_size: NA; d_call: NA; cdr3_aa: CSVQRVIGTEAFF; cdr3_nt: TGCAGCGTTCAAAGGGTGATTGGCACTGAAGCTTTCTTT
v_call: TRBV28; j_call: TRBJ2-7; clone_size: NA; d_call: NA; cdr3_aa: CASKGSSGEQYF; cdr3_nt: TGTGCCAGCAAAGGGAGTTCGGGCGAGCAGTACTTC
v_call: TRBV6-1; j_call: TRBJ1-6; clone_size: NA; d_call: TRBD1; cdr3_aa: CASSEGGQLGYNSPLHF; cdr3_nt: TGTGCCAGCAGTGAAGGGGGACAGCTGGGCTATAATTCACCCCTCCACTTT
v_call: TRBV24-1; j_call: TRBJ1-2; clone_size: NA; d_call: NA; cdr3_aa: CATSAVGEGGFGYTF; cdr3_nt: TGTGCCACCAGTGCCGTGGGGGAGGGAGGCTTCGGCTACACCTTC
v_call: TRBV18; j_call: TRBJ1-3; clone_size: few; d_call: NA; cdr3_aa: CASSPPSYQGWDTIYF; cdr3_nt: TGTGCCAGCTCACCACCGAGTTATCAGGGATGGGACACCATATATTTT
v_call: TRBV7-9; j_call: TRBJ1-3; clone_size: NA; d_call: NA; cdr3_aa: CASSLSGSGNTIYF; cdr3_nt: TGTGCCAGCAGCTTATCAGGGTCTGGAAACACCATATATTTT
v_call: TRBV7-9; j_call: TRBJ2-5; clone_size: NA; d_call: TRBD1; cdr3_aa: CASSRGQGETQYF; cdr3_nt: TGTGCCAGCAGCAGGGGACAGGGGGAGACCCAGTACTTC
v_call: TRBV11-2; j_call: TRBJ2-7; clone_size: NA; d_call: TRBD1; cdr3_aa: CASSLAGGNYEQYF; cdr3_nt: TGTGCCAGCAGCTTAGCAGGGGGCAACTACGAGCAGTACTTC
v_call: TRBV3-1/TRBV3-2; j_call: TRBJ1-6; clone_size: NA; d_call: TRBD1; cdr3_aa: CASTTGGESPLHF; cdr3_nt: TGTGCCAGCACCACAGGGGGGGAATCACCCCTCCACTTT
v_call: TRBV2; j_call: TRBJ1-5; clone_size: NA; d_call: TRBD1; cdr3_aa: CASTADRVGRNQPQHF; cdr3_nt: TGTGCCAGCACCGCGGACAGGGTGGGGAGGAATCAGCCCCAGCATTTT
v_call: TRBV4-1; j_call: TRBJ2-3; clone_size: NA; d_call: NA; cdr3_aa: CASSIRTGDISGRAQYF; cdr3_nt: TGCGCCAGCAGCATTCGAACCGGGGACATATCGGGGAGAGCGCAGTATTTT
v_call: TRBV5-8; j_call: TRBJ1-1; clone_size: NA; d_call: NA; cdr3_aa: CASSSLQGFTEAFF; cdr3_nt: TGTGCCAGCAGCTCCCTGCAGGGGTTCACTGAAGCTTTCTTT
v_call: TRBV3-1/TRBV3-2; j_call: TRBJ1-5; clone_size: NA; d_call: NA; cdr3_aa: CASSPLLGPQPQHF; cdr3_nt: TGTGCCAGCAGCCCTCTTCTCGGGCCCCAGCCCCAGCATTTT
v_call: TRBV28; j_call: TRBJ2-5; clone_size: NA; d_call: TRBD2; cdr3_aa: CASSISGSPETQYF; cdr3_nt: TGTGCCAGCAGTATAAGCGGGAGCCCAGAGACCCAGTACTTC
v_call: TRBV9; j_call: TRBJ1-1; clone_size: NA; d_call: NA; cdr3_aa: CASSPSGAEAFF; cdr3_nt: TGTGCCAGCAGCCCCTCCGGCGCTGAAGCTTTCTTT
v_call: TRBV18; j_call: TRBJ1-4; clone_size: few; d_call: TRBD1; cdr3_aa: CASSKQGADEKLFF; cdr3_nt: TGTGCCAGCTCAAAACAGGGGGCTGATGAAAAACTGTTTTTT
v_call: TRBV7-9; j_call: TRBJ2-2; clone_size: NA; d_call: NA; cdr3_aa: CASSFDRANTGELFF; cdr3_nt: TGTGCCAGCAGCTTTGATAGGGCGAACACCGGGGAGCTGTTTTTT
v_call: TRBV9; j_call: TRBJ2-7; clone_size: NA; d_call: TRBD2; cdr3_aa: CASSVGAGGPYEQYF; cdr3_nt: TGTGCCAGCAGCGTAGGAGCGGGAGGCCCCTACGAGCAGTACTTC
v_call: TRBV19; j_call: TRBJ2-2; clone_size: NA; d_call: TRBD1; cdr3_aa: CASSIVGQGDTGELFF; cdr3_nt: TGTGCCAGTAGTATAGTTGGGCAGGGGGACACCGGGGAGCTGTTTTTT
v_call: TRBV5-1; j_call: TRBJ1-1; clone_size: NA; d_call: NA; cdr3_aa: CASSLGPNTEAFF; cdr3_nt: TGCGCCAGCAGCTTGGGACCTAACACTGAAGCTTTCTTT
v_call: TRBV24-1; j_call: TRBJ1-2; clone_size: NA; d_call: NA; cdr3_aa: CATSYDDRNYGYTF; cdr3_nt: TGTGCCACCAGTTACGATGACAGGAACTATGGCTACACCTTC
v_call: TRBV19; j_call: TRBJ2-7; clone_size: NA; d_call: TRBD1; cdr3_aa: CASRPGQGTYEQYF; cdr3_nt: TGTGCCAGTAGACCGGGACAGGGGACCTACGAGCAGTACTTC
v_call: TRBV7-9; j_call: TRBJ1-2; clone_size: NA; d_call: NA; cdr3_aa: CASSLYAGTNYGYTF; cdr3_nt: TGTGCCAGCAGCTTATATGCAGGAACTAACTATGGCTACACCTTC
v_call: TRBV6-5; j_call: TRBJ2-7; clone_size: NA; d_call: TRBD2; cdr3_aa: CASRGLAEGYEQYF; cdr3_nt: TGTGCCAGCAGGGGACTAGCGGAAGGGTACGAGCAGTACTTC
v_call: TRBV7-8; j_call: TRBJ2-7; clone_size: NA; d_call: NA; cdr3_aa: CASSFGTETNEQYF; cdr3_nt: TGTGCCAGCAGCTTCGGTACAGAAACTAACGAGCAGTACTTC
v_call: TRBV27; j_call: TRBJ1-1; clone_size: NA; d_call: TRBD1; cdr3_aa: CASRYQGVGMNTEAFF; cdr3_nt: TGTGCCAGCCGCTATCAGGGGGTCGGGATGAACACTGAAGCTTTCTTT
v_call: TRBV4-3; j_call: TRBJ1-5; clone_size: NA; d_call: NA; cdr3_aa: CASSQDFGGQPQHF; cdr3_nt: TGCGCCAGCAGCCAAGATTTTGGAGGTCAGCCCCAGCATTTT
v_call: TRBV6-2/TRBV6-3; j_call: TRBJ2-1; clone_size: NA; d_call: NA; cdr3_aa: CASSFSGSYNEQFF; cdr3_nt: TGTGCCAGCAGTTTTAGCGGCTCCTACAATGAGCAGTTCTTC
v_call: TRBV5-1; j_call: TRBJ1-4; clone_size: NA; d_call: NA; cdr3_aa: CASSFQGQTNEKLFF; cdr3_nt: TGCGCCAGCAGCTTTCAGGGGCAGACTAATGAAAAACTGTTTTTT
v_call: TRBV13; j_call: TRBJ2-1; clone_size: once; d_call: NA; cdr3_aa: CASSQNAGPNYNEQFF; cdr3_nt: TGTGCCAGCAGCCAGAACGCAGGACCGAACTACAATGAGCAGTTCTTC
v_call: TRBV7-8; j_call: TRBJ2-7; clone_size: NA; d_call: TRBD2; cdr3_aa: CASSWASSGSYEQYF; cdr3_nt: TGTGCCAGCAGCTGGGCCTCTAGCGGATCCTACGAGCAGTACTTC
v_call: TRBV9; j_call: TRBJ1-5; clone_size: NA; d_call: TRBD1; cdr3_aa: CASSITGGANQPQHF; cdr3_nt: TGTGCCAGCAGCATAACAGGGGGCGCGAATCAGCCCCAGCATTTT
v_call: TRBV30; j_call: TRBJ1-2; clone_size: few; d_call: TRBD1; cdr3_aa: CAWRDRVGYGYTF; cdr3_nt: TGTGCCTGGAGGGACAGGGTGGGCTATGGCTACACCTTC